The following is a T cell receptor (beta chain) sequence with its context. Antigen unknown. These data originate in a study of cytomegalovirus exposure and HLA in healthy donors. Study-level points and caveats: V- and J-gene trimming of TCR beta was linked (in a later analysis) to a missense DCLRE1C variant.

PCR involved 60 Vbeta and 13 Jbeta primers. Sequencing was performed with immunoSEQ multiplex PCR; in TCRdb, only in-frame clones are kept and a portion is missing. The repertoire holds 210,000 or so clones, with roughly 90% as singletons. Input material: PBMCs. This clonotype originated in a woman between 18 and 29 years old in good health and CMV-seronegative.

The CDR3 sequence: CSVGGAYEQYF. The DNA for the CDR3 is TGCAGTGTAGGCGGGGCCTACGAGCAGTACTTC. The chain employs TRBV20-1 and TRBJ2-7, with a possible D match to TRBD2 (6 bases). CDR1 DFQATT and CDR2 SNEGSKA come from the germline V gene (reference sequence). Trimming took off 7 bases at V and 2 bases at J, with 9 bases between the two ends. The CDR3 has 11 amino acids.